Sequencing of this TCR beta chain was carried out in a study of T cell responses to AZD1222 COVID-19 vaccine. Looked up from germline, CDR1 is SQVTM and CDR2 is ANQGSEA. The V end lost 0 bases, the J end lost 0 bases, and 22 bases lay between the germline ends. The CDR3 covers 19 residues. Clones were read by immunoSEQ multiplex PCR, and TCRdb kept only the in-frame ones, dropping some. The table shows over 65,000 clones, with about 90% occurring only once. The TCR sequence derives from an adult in good health. The chain carries TRBV29-1 and TRBJ2-3, with D uncertain. Source: peripheral blood, taken on day 0 of MenACWY control vaccination. The CDR3: CSVEEPLGGSTSSTDTQYF. DNA of the CDR3: TGCAGCGTTGAAGAACCCCTAGGCGGAAGTACCTCTAGCACAGATACGCAGTATTTT.